This T cell receptor (beta chain) was sequenced during a study of technical replicates of blood from a few donors. Assay used: immunoSEQ multiplex PCR; TCRdb lists only in-frame clones, some missing. This sample has roughly 72,000 clones, with 96% found just once. CDR3 length: 14 amino acids. CDR1 MRHNA and CDR2 SNTAGT come from the germline V gene. J was trimmed by 5 bases and V by 8 bases; bases with no gene match: 10. The sequenced sample was T cells isolated from PBMCs. This rearrangement joins TRBV6-4 to TRBJ2-5; 8 bases map to TRBD2. The TCR sequence derives from a human donor in good health. The CDR3 is CASSELAAGETQYF. CDR3 DNA: TGTGCCAGCTCCGAACTAGCGGCCGGGGAGACCCAGTACTTC.